Detailed here is one T cell receptor (beta chain). The PCR ran on 60 Vbeta and 13 Jbeta primers. Some clones are missing from TCRdb's copy, which holds only in-frame ones; the method was immunoSEQ multiplex PCR. The sample consists of 160,000 or so clones, 83% of them appearing once. The data belong to a study of cytomegalovirus exposure and HLA in healthy donors. Study as a whole: Earlier sequencing of approximately 180 million T cells yielded around 100 million unique TCR beta sequences.

V dropped 1 base and J dropped 3; count of bases not matched to a gene: 4. Germline V lookup: CDR1 SGHRS, CDR2 YFSETQ. There are 15 residues in the CDR3. The TCR comes from a man aged 50-59 years in good health and CMV-seropositive. The V and J genes are TRBV5-1 and TRBJ2-1, with 7 bases identical to TRBD2. Sequenced input: PBMCs. Here the CDR3 DNA reads TGCGCCAGCAGCTTGACTAGCGACAACTACAATGAGCAGTTCTTC. This translates into CASSLTSDNYNEQFF.